These 14 T cell receptor beta chains originate from one sample sequenced in a study of cytomegalovirus exposure and HLA in healthy donors. The PCR contained 60 Vbeta and 13 Jbeta primers. Measured with immunoSEQ multiplex PCR; TCRdb has only the in-frame clones, and not every one. The sample lists about 180,000 clones; 65% to 80% were seen once. Sequencing input: PBMCs. All receptors derive from a woman in her 40s in good health and CMV-seronegative.

Only one count was recorded for this clone. This chain joins TRBV18 and TRBJ2-7; 7 nucleotides align to TRBD2. This CDR3 spans 17 amino acids. Germline loops: CDR1 KGHSH, CDR2 LQKENI. Losses at the gene ends were 6 bases for V and 3 bases for J; bases not matched to a gene: 17. The DNA of the CDR3 is TGTGCCAGCTCGCCGCTACCTCAGGGAGGGTTATACTACGAGCAGTACTTC. Its protein is CASSPLPQGGLYYEQYF.

The chain links TRBV7-2 to TRBJ1-1, with D possibly TRBD1 on 5 matching bases. V was pared by 1 base and J by 4 bases, with 7 bases between. The germline CDR1 and CDR2 sequences are SGHTA and FQGNSA. The CDR3 has 13 residues. CDR3 nucleotides: TGTGCCAGCAGCTTAGGGGGGGGCACTGAAGCTTTCTTT. This translates into CASSLGGGTEAFF.

V and J are TRBV28 and TRBJ2-5; 11 bases fit TRBD1. The V segment lost 11 bases and the J segment 3 bases; nucleotides outside the gene matches: 5. Germline V gives CDR1 MDHEN, CDR2 SYDVKM. The CDR3 runs to 13 residues. The CDR3 sequence is CAGQGAGEETQYF. The CDR3 nucleotides are TGTGCCGGACAGGGGGCGGGGGAAGAGACCCAGTACTTC. Combining the CDR3 with reference TRBV28 and TRBJ2-5 gives the whole variable domain DVKVTQSSRYLVKRTGEKVFLECVQDMDHENMFWYRQDPGLGLRLIYFSYDVKMKEKGDIPEGYSVSREKKERFSLILESASTNQTSMYLCAGQGAGEETQYFGPGTRLLVL.

The chain links TRBV5-1 to TRBJ2-5, with TRBD2 matching 7 bases. J lost 8 bases, V lost 6 bases, and 10 bases had no gene match. The CDR3 is 13 residues long. CDR1 and CDR2 from the germline V gene are SGHRS and YFSETQ. The CDR3 DNA reads TGCGCCAGCAACCCCGCGGGGGAGGAAACCCAGTACTTC. Translation: CASNPAGEETQYF. Full variable domain (remainder filled in from reference TRBV5-1 and TRBJ2-5): KAGVTQTPRYLIKTRGQQVTLSCSPISGHRSVSWYQQTPGQGLQFLFEYFSETQRNKGNFPGRFSGRQFSNSRSEMNVSTLELGDSALYLCASNPAGEETQYFGPGTRLLVL.

About this clone: This specimen includes other DNA sequences encoding the same CDR3. The chain links TRBV6-6 to TRBJ2-7; D might be TRBD1 (5 bases). CDR3 length: 13 amino acids. V dropped 0 bases and J dropped 4 bases, with 7 bases sitting between them. Germline values: CDR1 MNHNY, CDR2 SVGAGI (reference sequence). CDR3 nucleotides: TGTGCCAGCAGTTACTCAGGGGTGTACGAGCAGTACTTC. Translating gives CASSYSGVYEQYF.

This rearrangement joins TRBV11-3 to TRBJ2-4; possibly TRBD2 for D (6 bases). V shed 1 base and J shed 3 bases, with 7 bases lying between them. The CDR3 loop spans 14 amino acids. From germline, CDR1 is SGHNT and CDR2 YENEEA. The chain's CDR3 is CASSLGEDKNIQYF. Written as DNA, the CDR3 is TGTGCCAGCAGCTTAGGGGAGGACAAAAACATTCAGTACTTC.

This clone was counted between two and nine times. The chain recombines TRBV27 with TRBJ1-2; TRBD1 matches at 7 bases. CDR3 length: 17 amino acids. V was pared by 2 bases and J by 0 bases, with 9 bases of the junction left unmatched. Germline V gives CDR1 MNHEY, CDR2 SMNVEV (reference sequence). The chain's CDR3 is CASSLAPAGQANYGYTF. DNA of the CDR3: TGTGCCAGCAGTTTAGCCCCGGCCGGACAGGCTAACTATGGCTACACCTTC.

The V call is TRBV5-1, the J call TRBJ1-1; D perhaps matches TRBD1 (6 bases). Germline CDR1 SGHRS, CDR2 YFSETQ. V gave up 0 bases and J gave up 4 bases, with 13 bases separating them. The CDR3 is 15 residues long. The CDR3 is CASSLGGQAGTEAFF. Written as DNA, the CDR3 is TGCGCCAGCAGCTTGGGGGGGCAGGCCGGCACTGAAGCTTTCTTT.

The V call is TRBV7-8, the J call TRBJ2-7; no clear D. The CDR3 covers 14 residues. V lost 0 bases to trimming and J lost 7 bases, with 13 bases between them. Germline CDR1 and CDR2: SGHVS and FQNEAQ. CDR3 nucleotide sequence: TGTGCCAGCAGCTTAGCCCCGGGTTTGCGGGAGCAGTACTTC. Translation gives CASSLAPGLREQYF.

The V gene is TRBV7-2, the J gene TRBJ1-5, with 8 bases lining up with TRBD1. CDR3 length: 14 residues. V lost 2 bases, J lost 7 bases, and 4 bases stayed unmatched. In germline, CDR1 is SGHTA, CDR2 FQGNSA. DNA for the CDR3: TGTGCCAGCAGCTTACGGACAGGGACCCAGCCCCAGCATTTT. Its translation: CASSLRTGTQPQHF.

The rearrangement links TRBV6-1 to TRBJ2-5, with 9 bases fitting TRBD1. CDR3 length equals 15 residues. CDR1 is MNHNS, CDR2 SASEGT, per germline. Trimming at V came to 6 bases and at J to 0 bases, leaving 5 bases not matched to a gene. CDR3 region: CASRTGTGYQETQYF. CDR3 sequence (DNA): TGTGCCAGCAGGACCGGGACAGGGTACCAAGAGACCCAGTACTTC.

The chain combines TRBV5-1 with TRBJ1-2, with a tentative D call TRBD1 (6 bases). Trimming cost V 0 bases and J 4 bases, with 19 bases left between them. The CDR3 covers 17 residues. Germline CDR1 reads SGHRS; CDR2 reads YFSETQ. CDR3 bases: TGCGCCAGCAGCTTGGGGGGCCACAGGGAACTTCCCTATGGCTACACCTTC. Translation: CASSLGGHRELPYGYTF.

This clone showed up just a few times. The rearrangement links TRBV4-3 to TRBJ2-7; 10 bases fit TRBD2. Germline V gene lookup returns CDR1 LGHNA and CDR2 YSLEER. The length of the CDR3 is 16 residues. Unmatched junction bases numbered 9, after V lost 2 bases and J lost 5 bases. The CDR3 is CASSQHSGRNPHEQYF. The CDR3 DNA reads as TGCGCCAGCAGCCAACATAGCGGGAGGAACCCCCACGAGCAGTACTTC.

The chain links TRBV5-6 to TRBJ2-7; a possible D gene is TRBD1 (6 bases). Germline values: CDR1 SGHDT, CDR2 YYEEEE. CDR3 length equals 14 residues. Trimming cost V 0 bases and J 1 base, with 8 bases left between them. The CDR3 bases are TGTGCCAGCAGCTTGGGGCAGGGGTCCTACGAGCAGTACTTC. Protein sequence: CASSLGQGSYEQYF.